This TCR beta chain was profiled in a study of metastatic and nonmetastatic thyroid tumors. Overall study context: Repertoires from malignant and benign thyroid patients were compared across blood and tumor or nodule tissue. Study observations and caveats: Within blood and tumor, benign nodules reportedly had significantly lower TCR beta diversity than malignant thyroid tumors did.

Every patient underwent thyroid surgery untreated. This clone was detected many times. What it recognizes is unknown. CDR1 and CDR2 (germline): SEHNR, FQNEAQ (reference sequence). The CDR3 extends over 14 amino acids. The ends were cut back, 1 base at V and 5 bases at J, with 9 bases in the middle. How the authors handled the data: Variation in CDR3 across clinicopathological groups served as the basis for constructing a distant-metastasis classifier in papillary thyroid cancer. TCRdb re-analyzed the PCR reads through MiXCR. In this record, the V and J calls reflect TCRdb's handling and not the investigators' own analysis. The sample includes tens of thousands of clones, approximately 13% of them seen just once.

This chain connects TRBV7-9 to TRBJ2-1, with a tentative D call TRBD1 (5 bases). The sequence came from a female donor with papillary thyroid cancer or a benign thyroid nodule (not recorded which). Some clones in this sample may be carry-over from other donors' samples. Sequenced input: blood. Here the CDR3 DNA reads TGTGCCAGCAGCTTAGGGGCAGGGAACAATGAGCAGTTCTTC. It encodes CASSLGAGNNEQFF.